The rows below give T cell receptor beta chains drawn from one sample of a study of blood T cell repertoires in COVID-19. Clones were sequenced by immunoSEQ multiplex PCR, and TCRdb holds only the in-frame ones, with some missing. The sample includes fewer than 150,000 clones, less than 85% of them seen just once. The sequencing sample was made of peripheral blood. These receptors all stem from a human donor in a cohort sampled during active COVID-19. The conserved cysteine and the conserved F or W are not part of the CDR3 here. D genes are given only for firm matches. The size of a clone is reported for some rows only, either as once, few or many, or as a class for expanded clones.

cdr3_aa d_call clone_size j_call v_call
ASSHIAGRPNEQF TRBD2 . TRBJ2-1 TRBV19
ASSHGTGAPYEQY TRBD1 . TRBJ2-7 TRBV4-2
ASNTRAGRELF . . TRBJ2-2 TRBV5-1
ASSLRSVSYEQY . once TRBJ2-7 TRBV7-9
AWSLGLAGTQETQY TRBD2 . TRBJ2-5 TRBV30
ASSVVGSGRGGGETQY . . TRBJ2-5 TRBV9
SATWGDEQY . . TRBJ2-7 TRBV20-1
ASSNGGIQETQY . . TRBJ2-5 TRBV19
ASRGRVDYGYT . . TRBJ1-2 TRBV6-5
ASSYAGQGGNQPQH TRBD1 . TRBJ1-5 TRBV6-2/TRBV6-3
ASSPITSGGYNEQF TRBD2 . TRBJ2-1 TRBV19
SGRDRVYGYT TRBD1 . TRBJ1-2 TRBV29-1
ASSILKTDGRPQH . . TRBJ1-5 TRBV19
ASSPLEGAAGELF . few TRBJ2-2 TRBV7-3
ASSDGGNWGNQPQH . . TRBJ1-5 TRBV2
ATSSGLNYGYT . . TRBJ1-2 TRBV15
ASSQAAGRNYGYT . . TRBJ1-2 TRBV7-2
ASSQEETSGANVLT . few TRBJ2-6 TRBV4-1
ASSKQGQETQY TRBD1 . TRBJ2-5 TRBV7-3
ASSSLGGLSNTEAF . . TRBJ1-1 TRBV6-6
ASSSRTGYGYT TRBD1 . TRBJ1-2 TRBV13
ASSRIAGGPVGTDTQY TRBD2 . TRBJ2-3 TRBV5-4
AWSVLGSNTEAF . . TRBJ1-1 TRBV30
ASSESLGASTGELF . once TRBJ2-2 TRBV19
ASSQGVRGTGGVWGNQPQH TRBD1 . TRBJ1-5 TRBV6-2/TRBV6-3
ASSLSGTGGYT TRBD1 . TRBJ1-2 TRBV3-1/TRBV3-2
ASSTSGGSTDTQY TRBD2 . TRBJ2-3 TRBV3-1/TRBV3-2
ASSYLQGYGYT TRBD1 . TRBJ1-2 TRBV28
ASRSTGANYGYT . . TRBJ1-2 TRBV2
SASGTGDYEQY TRBD1 . TRBJ2-7 TRBV29-1
ASSVGQGVFATNEKLF TRBD1 . TRBJ1-4 TRBV6-4
ASSRGTGPSYEQY TRBD1 . TRBJ2-7 TRBV5-1
ASRVQGANSPLH TRBD1 . TRBJ1-6 TRBV27